The 28 T cell receptor beta chains listed next were all sequenced from one sample in a study of T cells in Graves' hyperthyroidism and ophthalmopathy. Amplified regions were TCR beta CDR3 sequences from RNA transcripts. A set of HTBI primers served as the primers for a first-round RT-PCR of the TCR CDR3. Via MiXCR, TCRdb re-called the multiplex PCR reads, giving one row per CDR3 protein. The sample has fewer than 650,000 distinct CDR3 sequences; approximately 14% are singletons. Sequencing was carried out using blood. Receptors were obtained from a woman aged 40 to 50 with Graves' ophthalmopathy.

This clonotype was seen only a few times. The rearrangement joins TRBV27 to TRBJ2-7, with 9 positions matching TRBD2. Germline trimming cut 3 bases from V and 4 bases from J; bases unmatched to any gene: 4. The CDR3 sequence is 14 residues long. Germline lookup yields CDR1 MNHEY and CDR2 SMNVEV (reference sequence). The CDR3 DNA sequence: TGTGCCAGCAGTTTGCGGGAGGGCCTGTACGAGCAGTACTTC. Translated: CASSLREGLYEQYF.

This clonotype has a count of ten or more. The rearrangement joins TRBV25-1 to TRBJ1-2; D is unresolved. V was shortened by 6 bases and J by 3 bases, with 8 bases between the two germline ends. The V gene's germline CDR1 is MGHDK and CDR2 SYGVNS. This CDR3 is built from 12 residues. The CDR3 region has the DNA TGTGCCAGCAGCAATATGGACTATGGCTACACCTTC. It translates to CASSNMDYGYTF.

J is TRBJ2-7 and V is TRBV6-1; maybe TRBD1 (6 bases). Germline V CDR1 and CDR2: MNHNS, SASEGT. V gave up 4 bases and J gave up 3 bases, with 13 bases separating them. This CDR3 comprises 14 residues. The CDR3 region is CASSVLGQIYEQYF. CDR3 DNA sequence: TGTGCCAGCAGTGTGTTGGGACAAATCTACGAGCAGTACTTC.

This clonotype was counted many times. This chain connects TRBV20-1 to TRBJ2-1; 11 bases align to TRBD2. This CDR3 contains 14 residues. V was pared by 4 bases and J by 3 bases, with 2 bases of the junction left unmatched. Per germline, CDR1 DFQATT and CDR2 SNEGSKA (reference sequence). CDR3 DNA: TGCAGTGCTAAGGGGACTAGCGGCTACAATGAGCAGTTCTTC. Protein: CSAKGTSGYNEQFF.

The V call is TRBV28, the J call TRBJ2-5, with D perhaps TRBD2 (7 bases). The CDR3 sequence is 14 residues long. Trimming removed 8 bases at V and 4 bases at J, with 17 bases between. Germline-derived CDR1 and CDR2 are MDHEN and SYDVKM. CDR3 in DNA: TGTGCCAGCTCTATGGGGGGGGCGCGAGAGACCCAGTACTTC. Its protein is CASSMGGARETQYF.

This clonotype was recorded many times. V gene TRBV10-3 combines with J gene TRBJ2-7; TRBD1 matches 10 bases. V trimming: 0 bases; J trimming: 5 bases; junction bases outside the gene matches: 7. CDR1 and CDR2 (germline): ENHRY, SYGVKD. The CDR3 consists of 16 residues. The CDR3 is CAISESLGQGVHEQYF. DNA for the CDR3: TGTGCCATCAGTGAGTCGTTAGGACAGGGGGTCCACGAGCAGTACTTC.

This clonotype was seen repeatedly, ten times or more. This rearrangement joins TRBV13 to TRBJ1-1; D unclear. The CDR3 is made up of 13 amino acids. V lost 3 bases, J lost 4 bases, and 9 bases lay in between. The germline CDR1 and CDR2 sequences are PRHDT and FYEKMQ (reference sequence). CDR3 nucleotides: TGTGCCAGCAGCTTCGGGGTGACCACTGAAGCTTTCTTT. It encodes CASSFGVTTEAFF.

The J gene is TRBJ2-7, the V gene TRBV12-3 or TRBV12-4; TRBD2 agrees at 10 bases. Losses at the gene ends were 3 bases for V and 5 bases for J; bases not matched to a gene: 7. This CDR3 spans 15 amino acids. This CDR3 is CASSFRLAGAHEQYF. The CDR3, as DNA: TGTGCCAGCAGTTTCCGGCTAGCGGGAGCCCACGAGCAGTACTTC.

This clonotype was detected ten times or more. The chain employs TRBV4-2 and TRBJ1-2; 9 nucleotides line up with TRBD1. The CDR3 loop spans 18 amino acids. The V gene end was trimmed by 4 bases and the J gene end by 0 bases; junction bases not matched to a gene: 12. Germline lookup yields CDR1 LGHNA and CDR2 YNFKEQ. The CDR3 DNA is TGTGCCAGCAGCCGGACCGGGACAGGGAGCCCCACTAACTATGGCTACACCTTC. Its protein is CASSRTGTGSPTNYGYTF.

This clonotype was observed at least ten times. This chain connects TRBV13 to TRBJ2-5, with D maybe TRBD2 (6 bases). V gave up 2 bases and J gave up 7 bases, with 11 bases separating them. Germline-derived CDR1 and CDR2 are PRHDT and FYEKMQ (reference sequence). The CDR3 spans 13 residues. The DNA for the CDR3 is TGTGCCAGCAGCTTAACTAGCCCGGGGACCCAGTACTTC. Translating it yields CASSLTSPGTQYF.

This clonotype was counted ten times or more. This chain joins TRBV12-3 or TRBV12-4 and TRBJ2-7; tentatively, D is TRBD1 or TRBD2 (6 bases each). The V and J ends lost 5 bases and 0 bases respectively, with 11 bases between them. This CDR3 spans 14 amino acids. The CDR3 DNA reads TGTGCCAGCAGTAAAGGGGGGAGCTCCTACGAGCAGTACTTC. Protein product: CASSKGGSSYEQYF.

Concerning this clonotype itself: At one end the junction does not follow the germline gene, possibly because of a read error. The CDR3 DNA reads as TGCAGTGCTAAACCCTTACAGGGTGCCAAATACATTCAGTACTTC. Its translation: CSAKPLQGAKYIQYF. The chain has TRBV20-1 and TRBJ2-4; weak D call: TRBD1 (6 bases). This CDR3 spans 15 amino acids. CDR1 is DFQATT, CDR2 SNEGSKA, per germline (reference sequence).

This clonotype showed up many times. The rearrangement joins TRBV6-1 to TRBJ1-5; a possible D gene is TRBD1 (6 bases). Per the germline V gene, CDR1 is MNHNS and CDR2 is SASEGT. V was clipped by 7 bases and J by 4 bases, with 14 bases between them. The CDR3 has 14 residues. As DNA, the CDR3 is TGTGCCAGCACCCGGGACATCCGAAATCAGCCCCAGCATTTT. Residues: CASTRDIRNQPQHF.

This clonotype appeared many times. The chain couples TRBV13 to TRBJ2-4, with D possibly TRBD1 on 7 matching bases. CDR1 is PRHDT, CDR2 FYEKMQ, per germline (reference sequence). Trimming left V 3 bases short and J 8 bases short, with 20 bases between. The CDR3 loop spans 16 amino acids. CDR3 sequence (DNA): TGTGCCAGCAGCTTGGGGACTTACAGGGGTTCGGACATTCAGTACTTC. Translated, it gives CASSLGTYRGSDIQYF.

V gene TRBV6-1 combines with J gene TRBJ2-7, with TRBD1 matching over 7 bases. V shed 7 bases, J shed 5 bases, and the junction held 5 bases outside the gene matches. CDR3 length: 12 residues. Germline V lookup: CDR1 MNHNS, CDR2 SASEGT. The CDR3 bases are TGTGCCAGCACCCAGACAGGGCACGAGCAGTACTTC. Its protein is CASTQTGHEQYF.

This clonotype has ten or more counts. The chain recombines TRBV11-2 with TRBJ1-5, with TRBD1 matching over 9 bases. V shed 4 bases and J 7 bases; nucleotides not matched to a gene: 5. This CDR3 is built from 14 residues. The V gene's germline CDR1 is SGHAT and CDR2 FQNNGV. The CDR3 loop is CASSSRTGDQPQHF. DNA for the CDR3: TGTGCCAGCAGCTCGAGGACAGGGGACCAGCCCCAGCATTTT.

This clonotype was picked up many times. The chain recombines TRBV29-1 with TRBJ2-5, with D possibly called TRBD1 or TRBD2 (5 bases each). The germline V and J ends were trimmed by 2 bases and 2 bases, with 12 bases remaining between them. CDR1 and CDR2 from the germline V gene are SQVTM and ANQGSEA. The CDR3 has 14 amino acids. For the CDR3, the DNA is TGCAGCGTTGAATTGTCGGGACGACAAGAGACCCAGTACTTC. Amino acid sequence: CSVELSGRQETQYF.

This clonotype occurred many times. V gene TRBV29-1 combines with J gene TRBJ2-7, with 9 bases that match TRBD1. Germline CDR1 is SQVTM and CDR2 is ANQGSEA. J lost 4 bases, V lost 3 bases, and 4 bases had no gene match. The CDR3 consists of 13 residues. In nucleotides, the CDR3 is TGCAGCGTTGAGGGGACAGGGCGGTACGAGCAGTACTTC. Amino acids: CSVEGTGRYEQYF.

CDR3 in amino acids: CASSYPTSGRIEETQYF. The CDR3 DNA reads TGTGCCAGCAGTTACCCGACTAGCGGGAGGATTGAAGAGACCCAGTACTTC. The chain uses TRBV6-2 or TRBV6-3 and TRBJ2-5; 13 nucleotides align to TRBD2. V lost 2 bases, J lost 3 bases, and 6 bases stayed unmatched. This CDR3 region has 17 residues. Germline-derived CDR1 and CDR2 are MNHEY and SVGEGT.

At least ten counts were recorded for this clonotype. The V gene is TRBV12-3 or TRBV12-4, the J gene TRBJ2-7; tentatively, D is TRBD1 (5 bases). The CDR3 runs to 11 residues. Trimming shortened V by 7 bases and J by 6 bases, and 10 bases separated the two germline ends. The CDR3 DNA reads as TGTGCCAGCACCCATCAGGGCGAGCAGTACTTC. Translation gives CASTHQGEQYF.

This clonotype was detected many times. The chain recombines TRBV28 with TRBJ2-7; TRBD1 might be the D (6 bases). In germline, CDR1 is MDHEN, CDR2 SYDVKM. CDR3 length: 15 amino acids. V was trimmed by 3 bases and J by 3 bases, leaving 15 bases between them. The CDR3 DNA reads as TGTGCCAGCAGTTTCCCCACAGGGTTTAACTACGAGCAGTACTTC. This encodes CASSFPTGFNYEQYF.

The chain recombines TRBV30 with TRBJ1-6, with D maybe TRBD1 (6 bases). This CDR3 region has 13 residues. Germline V lookup: CDR1 GTSNPN, CDR2 SVGIG (reference sequence). Trimming took 3 bases from V and 4 from J, leaving 7 bases between them. CDR3 region: CAWSGQYNSPLHF. CDR3 coding DNA: TGTGCCTGGAGCGGACAGTATAATTCACCCCTCCACTTT. Based on the CDR3 plus reference TRBV30 and TRBJ1-6, the full variable domain is SQTIHQWPATLVQPVGSPLSLECTVEGTSNPNLYWYRQAAGRGLQLLFYSVGIGQISSEVPQNLSASRPQDRQFILSSKKLLLSDSGFYLCAWSGQYNSPLHFGNGTRLTVT.

The chain joins TRBV29-1 to TRBJ2-5; TRBD2 aligns across 9 bases. Germline CDR1 SQVTM, CDR2 ANQGSEA. The CDR3 sequence is 14 residues long. J gave up 7 bases and V 4 bases, and 10 bases lay outside the gene matches. CDR3 bases: TGCAGCGTTGCCCTTAGCGGGAGATACGGGACCCAGTACTTC. It encodes CSVALSGRYGTQYF.

This clonotype was picked up a small number of times. The chain carries TRBV7-3 and TRBJ2-2; 9 bases match TRBD1. V shed 3 bases and J 0 bases; nucleotides not matched to a gene: 5. Germline lookup yields CDR1 SGHTA and CDR2 FQGTGA. The CDR3 is made up of 17 amino acids. CDR3 loop: CASSFDNRGPNTGELFF. DNA for the CDR3: TGTGCCAGCAGCTTCGACAACAGGGGGCCGAACACCGGGGAGCTGTTTTTT.

This clonotype has at least ten counts. This chain links TRBV7-9 with TRBJ2-5; D might be TRBD1 (5 bases). The CDR3 spans 14 residues. Trimming stripped 3 bases from V and 4 bases from J, with 12 bases between. Germline lookup yields CDR1 SEHNR and CDR2 FQNEAQ (reference sequence). For the CDR3, the DNA is TGTGCCAGCAGCTTTCGAACAGGTGGAGAGACCCAGTACTTC. Encoded protein: CASSFRTGGETQYF.

This chain uses TRBV2 with TRBJ2-1; D might be TRBD1 or TRBD2, each matching 5 bases. Germline V gene sequence: CDR1 SNHLY, CDR2 FYNNEI. V lost 9 bases, J lost 4 bases, and 16 bases lay in between. CDR3 length: 14 amino acids. The CDR3 sequence: CASYRDAEYNEQFF. Written as DNA, the CDR3 is TGTGCCAGTTACCGGGACGCCGAGTACAATGAGCAGTTCTTC. Full variable domain (missing parts from reference TRBV2 and TRBJ2-1): EPEVTQTPSHQVTQMGQEVILRCVPISNHLYFYWYRQILGQKVEFLVSFYNNEISEKSEIFDDQFSVERPDGSNFTLKIRSTKLEDSAMYFCASYRDAEYNEQFFGPGTRLTVL.

This clonotype was seen repeatedly, ten times or more. The V gene is TRBV24-1, the J gene TRBJ2-5; D is tentatively TRBD1 or TRBD2 (5 bases each). CDR1 and CDR2 (germline): KGHDR, SFDVKD. The CDR3 sequence is 15 residues long. The ends were cut back, 1 base at V and 2 bases at J, with 10 bases in the middle. This chain's CDR3 is CATSDFGGAQETQYF. DNA for the CDR3: TGTGCCACCAGTGATTTTGGGGGAGCGCAAGAGACCCAGTACTTC.

This clonotype was found a few times. This may be a read error: a much more frequent sequence differs by one nucleotide. The chain combines TRBV30 with TRBJ1-2, with 7 bases lining up with TRBD1. The length of the CDR3 is 14 residues. V lost 4 bases to trimming and J lost 4 bases; unmatched junction nucleotides: 9. Germline-derived CDR1 and CDR2 are GTSNPN and SVGIG (reference sequence). CDR3 amino acids: CAWILEGAGYGYTF. The DNA for the CDR3 is TGTGCCTGGATTCTTGAGGGGGCAGGCTATGGCTACACCTTC.